This T cell receptor (beta chain) was obtained from a study of blood T cell repertoires in COVID-19. Only one count was recorded for this clone. This CDR3 spans 13 amino acids. V lost 2 bases, J lost 4 bases, and 8 bases lay in between. Looked up from germline, CDR1 is MNHEY and CDR2 is SMNVEV (reference sequence). Original processing notes: Reference gene primer amplification in the assay estimated nucleated cell counts. TCRdb keeps only in-frame clones here, not all; method: immunoSEQ multiplex PCR. V and J calls and clone size follow that table, whereas D and trimming were derived from the DNA. The sample shows 150,000 to 200,000 clones, approximately 90% of them seen only once.

The sequencing sample was made of peripheral blood. The TCR sequence derives from a man aged 50-60 years with acute or convalescent COVID-19. The chain recombines TRBV27 with TRBJ1-2; no clear D gene. The DNA of the CDR3 is TGTGCCAGCAGTTTACAAGTCGGCTATGGCTACACCTTC. This translates into CASSLQVGYGYTF.